This T cell receptor (beta chain) comes out of a study of cytomegalovirus exposure and HLA in healthy donors. Overall study results and limits: Presence/absence analyses assumed roughly uniform sequencing depth across donors. Upon later analysis, HLA-associated TCR beta chains proved more clonally expanded than other, equally common chains. About 87% or about 30% of the time was how often most TCR beta V segments were productive, according to an earlier analysis.

Regarding this clone: Its antigen remains unidentified.

With 60 Vbeta and 13 Jbeta primers, the PCR was carried out. This table comes from immunoSEQ multiplex PCR, and its TCRdb copy is limited to in-frame clones, with some not included. Seen here are approximately 150,000 clones, approximately 70% observed once, and the top ten hold about 3%. V was shortened by 1 base and J by 0 bases, with 10 bases between the two germline ends. Germline loops: CDR1 SGHRS, CDR2 YFSETQ. There are 15 residues in the CDR3. V gene TRBV5-1 combines with J gene TRBJ1-1; D gene uncertain. The sequenced sample consisted of PBMCs. The receptor's source is a middle-aged woman in good health and CMV-seropositive. CDR3 sequence (DNA): TGCGCCAGCAGCTTGTCTACCACCATGAACACTGAAGCTTTCTTT. This translates into CASSLSTTMNTEAFF.